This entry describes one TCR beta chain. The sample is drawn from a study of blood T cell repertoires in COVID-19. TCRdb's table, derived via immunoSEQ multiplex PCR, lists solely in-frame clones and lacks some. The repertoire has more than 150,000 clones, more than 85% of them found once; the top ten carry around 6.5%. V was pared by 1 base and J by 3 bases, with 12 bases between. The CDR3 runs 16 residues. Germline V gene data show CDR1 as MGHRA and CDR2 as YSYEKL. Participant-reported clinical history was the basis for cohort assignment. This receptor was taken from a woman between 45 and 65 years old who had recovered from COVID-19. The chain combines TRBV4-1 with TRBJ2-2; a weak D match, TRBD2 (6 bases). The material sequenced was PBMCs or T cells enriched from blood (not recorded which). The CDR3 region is CASSQAGLWDTGELFF. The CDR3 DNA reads TGCGCCAGCAGCCAAGCGGGACTGTGGGACACCGGGGAGCTGTTTTTT.